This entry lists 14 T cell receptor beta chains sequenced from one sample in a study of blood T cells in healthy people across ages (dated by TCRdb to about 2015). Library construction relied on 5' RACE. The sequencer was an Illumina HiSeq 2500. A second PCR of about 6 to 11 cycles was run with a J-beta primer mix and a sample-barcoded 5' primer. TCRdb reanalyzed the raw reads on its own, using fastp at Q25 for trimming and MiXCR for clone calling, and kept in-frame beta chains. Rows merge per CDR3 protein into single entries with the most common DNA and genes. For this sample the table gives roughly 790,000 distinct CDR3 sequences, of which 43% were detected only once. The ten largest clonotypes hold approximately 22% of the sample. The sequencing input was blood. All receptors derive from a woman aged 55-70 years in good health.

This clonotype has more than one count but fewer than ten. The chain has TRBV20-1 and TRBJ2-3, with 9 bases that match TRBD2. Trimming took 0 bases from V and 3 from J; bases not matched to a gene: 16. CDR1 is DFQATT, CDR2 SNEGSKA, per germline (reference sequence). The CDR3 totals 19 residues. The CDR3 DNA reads TGCAGTGCTAGAGATATTCCCCCTGCGGGGGGGCCCTTAACAGATACGCAGTATTTT. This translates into CSARDIPPAGGPLTDTQYF.

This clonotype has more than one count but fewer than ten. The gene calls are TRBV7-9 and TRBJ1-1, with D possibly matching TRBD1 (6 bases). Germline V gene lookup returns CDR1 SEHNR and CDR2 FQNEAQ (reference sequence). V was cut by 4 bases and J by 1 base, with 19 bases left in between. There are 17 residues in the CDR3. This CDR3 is CASSSRGGGATNTEAFF. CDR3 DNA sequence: TGTGCCAGCAGCTCGCGTGGGGGGGGGGCTACGAACACTGAAGCTTTCTTT. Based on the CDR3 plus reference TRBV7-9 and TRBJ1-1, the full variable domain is DTGVSQNPRHKITKRGQNVTFRCDPISEHNRLYWYRQTLGQGPEFLTYFQNEAQLEKSRLLSDRFSAERPKGSFSTLEIQRTEQGDSAMYLCASSSRGGGATNTEAFFGQGTRLTVV.

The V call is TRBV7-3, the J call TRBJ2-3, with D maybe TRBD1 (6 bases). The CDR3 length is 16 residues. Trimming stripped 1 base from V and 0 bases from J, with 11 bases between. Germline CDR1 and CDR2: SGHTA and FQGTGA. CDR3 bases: TGTGCCAGCAGCTTAAACAGGGCCGCTAGCACAGATACGCAGTATTTT. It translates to CASSLNRAASTDTQYF.

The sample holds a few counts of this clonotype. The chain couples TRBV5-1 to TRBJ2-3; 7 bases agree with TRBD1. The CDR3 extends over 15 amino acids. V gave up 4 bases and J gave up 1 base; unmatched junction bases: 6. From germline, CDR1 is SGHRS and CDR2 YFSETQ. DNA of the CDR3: TGCGCCAGCAGCGCCAACACAGGGGGCACAGATACGCAGTATTTT. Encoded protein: CASSANTGGTDTQYF.

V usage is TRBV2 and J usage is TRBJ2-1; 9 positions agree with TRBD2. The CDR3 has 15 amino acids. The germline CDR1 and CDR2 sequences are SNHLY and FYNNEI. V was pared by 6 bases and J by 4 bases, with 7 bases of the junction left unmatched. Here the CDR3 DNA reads TGTGCCAGCAGACCTGCGGGAGGGACTTACAATGAGCAGTTCTTC. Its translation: CASRPAGGTYNEQFF.

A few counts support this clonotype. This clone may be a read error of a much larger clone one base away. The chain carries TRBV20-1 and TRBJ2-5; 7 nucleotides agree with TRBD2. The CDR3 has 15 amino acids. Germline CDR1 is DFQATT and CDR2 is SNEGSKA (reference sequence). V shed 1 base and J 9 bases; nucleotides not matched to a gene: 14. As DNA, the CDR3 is TGCAGTGCTAGAGCTGCGGGGAGGGGCGCCGAGGCCCAGTACTTC. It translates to CSARAAGRGAEAQYF.

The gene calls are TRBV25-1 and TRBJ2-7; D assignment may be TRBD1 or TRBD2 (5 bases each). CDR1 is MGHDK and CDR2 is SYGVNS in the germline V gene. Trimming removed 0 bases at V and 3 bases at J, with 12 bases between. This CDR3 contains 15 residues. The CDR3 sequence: CASSEYGRDLYEQYF. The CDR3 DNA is TGTGCCAGCAGTGAATACGGACGGGACCTCTACGAGCAGTACTTC.

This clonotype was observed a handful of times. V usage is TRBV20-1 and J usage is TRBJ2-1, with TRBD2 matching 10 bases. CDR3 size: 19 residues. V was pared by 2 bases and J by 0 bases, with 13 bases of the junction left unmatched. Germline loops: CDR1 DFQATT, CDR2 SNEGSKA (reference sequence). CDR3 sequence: CSARKKWTSGVSSYNEQFF. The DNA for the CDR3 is TGCAGTGCTAGAAAAAAATGGACTAGCGGTGTTAGCTCCTACAATGAGCAGTTCTTC.

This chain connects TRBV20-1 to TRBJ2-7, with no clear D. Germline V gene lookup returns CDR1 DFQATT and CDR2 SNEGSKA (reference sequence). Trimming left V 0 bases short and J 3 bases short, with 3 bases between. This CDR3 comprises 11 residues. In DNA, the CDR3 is TGCAGTGCTAGAGATTACTACGAGCAGTACTTC. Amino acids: CSARDYYEQYF.

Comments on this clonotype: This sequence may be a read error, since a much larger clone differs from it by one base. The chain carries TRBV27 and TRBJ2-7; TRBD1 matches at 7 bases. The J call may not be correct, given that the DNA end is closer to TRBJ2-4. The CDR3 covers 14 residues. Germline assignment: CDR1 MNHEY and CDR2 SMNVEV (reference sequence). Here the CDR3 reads CVSSLTGRFNIQYF. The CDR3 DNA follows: TGTGTCAGCAGTTTGACAGGGCGGTTTAACATTCAGTACTTC.

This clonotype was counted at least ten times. The CDR3 bases are TGCAGTGCTGGACAGGAAGGGATAGGCTACGAGCAGTACTTC. This codes for CSAGQEGIGYEQYF. The V and J genes are TRBV20-1 and TRBJ2-7; TRBD1 agrees at 7 bases. With 5 bases clipped from V and 3 bases from J, the junction kept 10 bases outside the gene matches. The CDR3 covers 14 residues. Germline V lookup: CDR1 DFQATT, CDR2 SNEGSKA (reference sequence).

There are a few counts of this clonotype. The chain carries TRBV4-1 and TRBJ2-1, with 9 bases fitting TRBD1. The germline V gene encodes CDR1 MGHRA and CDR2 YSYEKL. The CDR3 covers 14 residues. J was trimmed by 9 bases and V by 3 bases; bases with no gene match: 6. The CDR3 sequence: CASSQGTGRSEQFF. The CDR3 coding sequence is TGCGCCAGCAGCCAGGGGACAGGGCGATCTGAGCAGTTCTTC.

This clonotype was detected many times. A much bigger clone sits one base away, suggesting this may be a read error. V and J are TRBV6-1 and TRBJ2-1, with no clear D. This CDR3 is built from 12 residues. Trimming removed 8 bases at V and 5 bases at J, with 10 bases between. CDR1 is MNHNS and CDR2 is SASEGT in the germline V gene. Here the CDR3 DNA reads TGTGCCAGCGCCCCCAGCCACAATGAGCAGTTCTTC. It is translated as CASAPSHNEQFF.

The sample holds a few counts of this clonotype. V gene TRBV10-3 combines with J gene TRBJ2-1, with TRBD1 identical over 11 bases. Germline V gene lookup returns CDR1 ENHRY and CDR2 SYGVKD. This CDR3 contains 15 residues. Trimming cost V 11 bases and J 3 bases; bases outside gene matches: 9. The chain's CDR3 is CAAYSGTGGYNEQFF. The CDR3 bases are TGTGCCGCCTACTCCGGGACAGGGGGCTACAATGAGCAGTTCTTC.